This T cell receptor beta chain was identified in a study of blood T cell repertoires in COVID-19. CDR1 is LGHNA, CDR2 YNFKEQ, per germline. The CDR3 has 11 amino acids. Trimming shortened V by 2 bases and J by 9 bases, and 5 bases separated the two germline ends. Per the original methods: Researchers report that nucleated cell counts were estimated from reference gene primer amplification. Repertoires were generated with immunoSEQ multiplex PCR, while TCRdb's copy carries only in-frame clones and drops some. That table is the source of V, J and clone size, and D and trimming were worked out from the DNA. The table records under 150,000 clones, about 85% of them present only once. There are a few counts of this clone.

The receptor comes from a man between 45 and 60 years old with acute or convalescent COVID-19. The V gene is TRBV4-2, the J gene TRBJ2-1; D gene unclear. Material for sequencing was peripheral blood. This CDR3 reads CASSQRGEQFF. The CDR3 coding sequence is TGTGCCAGCAGCCAAAGAGGTGAGCAGTTCTTC.